The 7 T cell receptor beta chains below come from one sample, sequenced in a study of molecular identifiers for immune sequencing clone quantification. One entry per CDR3 protein, called by TCRdb with MiXCR from the PCR reads. The sample holds around 460,000 distinct CDR3 sequences, over 20% seen once. Sequencing was performed on naive CD8+ T cells from blood, with Jurkat cell RNA spiked in. The subset denotes: FACS-sorted CD8+CD4-CCR7+CD45RA+ naive T cells. The origin of the receptors is a human donor in good health. Some libraries in this study had Jurkat cell RNA spiked in.

As to this clonotype: This is likely a read error, given that the CDR3 carries no conserved phenylalanine or tryptophan at its end. The limits of the CDR3 on the DNA are not certain, so only TCRdb's listed CDR3 is given. The chain is built from TRBV10-3 and TRBJ2-1; TRBD1, as called in the table, went unchecked against the DNA. Inclusive of both ends, the CDR3 amounts to 13 amino acids. The germline V gene has CDR1 ENHRY and CDR2 SYGVKD. CDR3 protein: CAISEHDQGGGFL.

This clonotype was counted a few times. This chain joins TRBV21-1 and TRBJ2-7; the table's D call of TRBD2 was not tested on the DNA. TRBV21-1 is designated a pseudogene. This CDR3 region has 17 residues. DNA of the CDR3: TGTGCCAGCAGCAAAGATCCTCGGCTAGCGGACTCCTACGAGCAGTACTTC. The encoded protein is CASSKDPRLADSYEQYF.

This clonotype was observed a handful of times. This rearrangement joins TRBV11-2 to TRBJ2-3; no reliable D call. The germline V gene has CDR1 SGHAT and CDR2 FQNNGV. The CDR3 is made up of 15 amino acids. With 4 bases removed from V and 2 bases from J, the gap between germline ends came to 13 bases. CDR3 in DNA: TGTGCCAGCAGCTCTAACCAGCACATCACAGATACGCAGTATTTT. Its translation: CASSSNQHITDTQYF.

This clonotype has at least ten counts. The V and J genes are TRBV20-1 and TRBJ2-3; 9 bases are a match to TRBD2. Germline lookup yields CDR1 DFQATT and CDR2 SNEGSKA (reference sequence). This CDR3 comprises 16 residues. After removal of 0 bases from V and 1 base from J, the junction contained 5 bases not matched to a gene. The CDR3 DNA is TGCAGTGCTAGAGAGGAACTAGCGGGCCGCACAGATACGCAGTATTTT. It encodes CSAREELAGRTDTQYF.

This clonotype was picked up a small number of times. The V gene is TRBV27, the J gene TRBJ1-1; D is perhaps TRBD1 (5 bases). The V and J ends lost 8 bases and 1 base respectively, with 14 bases between them. In germline, CDR1 is MNHEY, CDR2 SMNVEV (reference sequence). The CDR3 spans 14 residues. The CDR3, as DNA: TGTGCCAGCTCCCCCATTGGGGCGAACACTGAAGCTTTCTTT. Its translation is CASSPIGANTEAFF.

This clonotype came up many times. V usage is TRBV28 and J usage is TRBJ2-2; D may be TRBD1 (6 bases). The CDR3 runs to 16 residues. Deletions cut 4 bases from V and 0 bases from J, with 12 bases between. Germline V CDR1 and CDR2: MDHEN, SYDVKM. The CDR3 loop is CASSSGTLANTGELFF. In DNA, the CDR3 is TGTGCCAGCAGTTCAGGGACACTCGCGAACACCGGGGAGCTGTTTTTT.

This clonotype was counted many times. This sequence joins TRBV13 and TRBJ2-5; TRBD2 aligns across 8 bases. The CDR3 totals 16 residues. CDR1 is PRHDT, CDR2 FYEKMQ, per germline (reference sequence). V lost 4 bases, J lost 2 bases, and 9 bases stayed unmatched. The CDR3 nucleotides are TGTGCCAGCAGCTACGCAAGCGGGGGCGAACAAGAGACCCAGTACTTC. Protein sequence: CASSYASGGEQETQYF.